This T cell receptor beta chain was sequenced in a study of T-cell memory formation after mild COVID-19. General study findings and limits: Second-wave clones with a day 37 peak had unconfirmed SARS-CoV-2 specificity. From day 15 to 85, contracting clones were balanced between CD4 and CD8, whereas later expanders leaned toward CD4+.

A single record per CDR3 protein comes from TCRdb applying MiXCR to the 5' RACE reads. The repertoire holds fewer than 700,000 distinct CDR3 sequences, with roughly 22% as singletons. The CDR3 extends over 14 amino acids. The germline gives CDR1 SQVTM, CDR2 ANQGSEA. V was trimmed by 5 bases and J by 4 bases, leaving 18 bases between them. In this sample, this clonotype turned up a few times. Its antigen remains unidentified. The chain joins TRBV29-1 to TRBJ2-7; D ambiguous. The sequence derives from an adult woman who had mild COVID-19 (a few samples of this study predate the infection). Cell type and time point are not known. Source material: PBMCs or a T cell subset sorted from them (not recorded which). The CDR3 DNA reads as TGCAGCGTTTCACCTCAGGAGAATTTGTACGAGCAGTACTTC. It translates to CSVSPQENLYEQYF.